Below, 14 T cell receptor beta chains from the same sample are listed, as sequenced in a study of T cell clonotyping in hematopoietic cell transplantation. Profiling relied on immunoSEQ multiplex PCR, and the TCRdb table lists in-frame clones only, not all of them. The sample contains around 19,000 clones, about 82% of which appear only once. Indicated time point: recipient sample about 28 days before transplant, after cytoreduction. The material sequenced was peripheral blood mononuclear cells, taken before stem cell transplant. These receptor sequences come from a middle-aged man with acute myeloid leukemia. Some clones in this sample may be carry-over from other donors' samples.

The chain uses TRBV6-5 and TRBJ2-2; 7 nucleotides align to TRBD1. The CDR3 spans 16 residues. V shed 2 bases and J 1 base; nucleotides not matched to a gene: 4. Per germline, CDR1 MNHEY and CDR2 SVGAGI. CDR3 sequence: CASSYMGQKNTGELFF. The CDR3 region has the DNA TGTGCCAGCAGTTACATGGGACAGAAGAACACCGGGGAGCTGTTTTTT.

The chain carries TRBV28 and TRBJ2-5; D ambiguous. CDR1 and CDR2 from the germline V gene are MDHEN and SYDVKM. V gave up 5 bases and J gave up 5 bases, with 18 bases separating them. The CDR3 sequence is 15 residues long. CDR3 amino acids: CASSAIKGVRETQYF. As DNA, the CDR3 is TGTGCCAGCAGTGCCATTAAGGGCGTAAGGGAGACCCAGTACTTC.

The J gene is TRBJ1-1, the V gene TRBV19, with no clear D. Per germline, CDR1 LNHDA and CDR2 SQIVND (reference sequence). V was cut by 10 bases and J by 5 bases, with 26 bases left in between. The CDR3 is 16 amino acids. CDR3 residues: CATQMTGPGSWTEAFF. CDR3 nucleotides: TGTGCCACTCAGATGACCGGACCGGGCAGTTGGACTGAAGCTTTCTTT.

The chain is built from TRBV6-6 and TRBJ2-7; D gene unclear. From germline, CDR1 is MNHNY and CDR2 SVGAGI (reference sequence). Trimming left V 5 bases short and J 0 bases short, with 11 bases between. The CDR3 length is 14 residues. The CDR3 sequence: CASSDQESSYEQYF. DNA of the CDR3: TGTGCCAGCAGTGACCAGGAAAGCTCCTACGAGCAGTACTTC.

CDR3 coding DNA: TGTGCCAGTAGTATGAACGGGGGGGGATCATCAGATACGCAGTATTTT. It encodes CASSMNGGGSSDTQYF. The chain links TRBV19 to TRBJ2-3, with 8 bases identical to TRBD2. Germline CDR1 reads LNHDA; CDR2 reads SQIVND (reference sequence). J lost 4 bases, V lost 3 bases, and 9 bases had no gene match. The length of the CDR3 is 16 residues.

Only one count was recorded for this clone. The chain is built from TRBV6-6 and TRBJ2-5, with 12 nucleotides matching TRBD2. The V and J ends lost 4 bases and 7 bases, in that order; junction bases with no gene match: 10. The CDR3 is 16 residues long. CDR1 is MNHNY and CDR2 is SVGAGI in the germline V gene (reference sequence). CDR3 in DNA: TGTGCCAGCAGTTTATCTTGGACTAGCGGGGAGGGGACCCAGTACTTC. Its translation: CASSLSWTSGEGTQYF.

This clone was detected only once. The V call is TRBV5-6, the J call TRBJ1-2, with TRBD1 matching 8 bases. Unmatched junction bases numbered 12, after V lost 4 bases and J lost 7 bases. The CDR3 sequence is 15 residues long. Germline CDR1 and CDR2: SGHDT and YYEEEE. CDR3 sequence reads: CASSPLGRGPGGYTF. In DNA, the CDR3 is TGTGCCAGCAGCCCGCTGGGCAGGGGGCCGGGTGGCTACACCTTC. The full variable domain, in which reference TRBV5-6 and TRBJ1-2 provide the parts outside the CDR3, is DAGVTQSPTHLIKTRGQQVTLRCSPKSGHDTVSWYQQALGQGPQFIFQYYEEEERQRGNFPDRFSGHQFPNYSSELNVNALLLGDSALYLCASSPLGRGPGGYTFGSGTRLTVV.

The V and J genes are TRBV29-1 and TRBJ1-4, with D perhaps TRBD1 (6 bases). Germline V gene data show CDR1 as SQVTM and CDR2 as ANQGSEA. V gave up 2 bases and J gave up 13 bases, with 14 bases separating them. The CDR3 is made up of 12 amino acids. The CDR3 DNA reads TGCAGCGTTGAACTCGGGGGCGGAGGACTGTTTTTT. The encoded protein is CSVELGGGGLFF.

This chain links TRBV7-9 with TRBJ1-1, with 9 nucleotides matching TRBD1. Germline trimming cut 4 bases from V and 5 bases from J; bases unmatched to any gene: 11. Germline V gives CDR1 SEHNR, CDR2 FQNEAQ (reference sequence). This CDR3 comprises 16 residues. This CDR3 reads CASSSTYRGRETEAFF. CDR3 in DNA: TGTGCCAGCAGCTCAACCTACAGGGGGCGAGAAACTGAAGCTTTCTTT. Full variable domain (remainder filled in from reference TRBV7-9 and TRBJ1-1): DTGVSQNPRHKITKRGQNVTFRCDPISEHNRLYWYRQTLGQGPEFLTYFQNEAQLEKSRLLSDRFSAERPKGSFSTLEIQRTEQGDSAMYLCASSSTYRGRETEAFFGQGTRLTVV.

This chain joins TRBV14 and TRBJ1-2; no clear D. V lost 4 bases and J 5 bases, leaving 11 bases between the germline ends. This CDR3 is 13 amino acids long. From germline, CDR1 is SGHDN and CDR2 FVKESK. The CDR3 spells CASSPTRLYGYTF. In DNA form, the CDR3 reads TGTGCCAGCAGCCCTACCCGCTTATATGGCTACACCTTC.

CDR3: CASSLGTGNQPQHF. The CDR3 coding sequence is TGTGCCAGCAGCTTAGGGACAGGAAATCAGCCCCAGCATTTT. The rearrangement links TRBV7-9 to TRBJ1-5, with TRBD1 identical over 7 bases. The length of the CDR3 is 14 residues. J was trimmed by 4 bases and V by 1 base; bases with no gene match: 1. Germline V gene lookup returns CDR1 SEHNR and CDR2 FQNEAQ (reference sequence).

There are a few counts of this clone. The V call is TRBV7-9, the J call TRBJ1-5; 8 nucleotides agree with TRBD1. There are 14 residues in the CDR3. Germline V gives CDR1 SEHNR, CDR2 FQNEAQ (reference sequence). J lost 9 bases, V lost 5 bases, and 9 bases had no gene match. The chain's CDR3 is CASSQGAEMRPQHF. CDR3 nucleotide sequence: TGTGCCAGCAGCCAGGGGGCTGAAATGAGGCCCCAGCATTTT. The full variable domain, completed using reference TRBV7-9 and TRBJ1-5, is DTGVSQNPRHKITKRGQNVTFRCDPISEHNRLYWYRQTLGQGPEFLTYFQNEAQLEKSRLLSDRFSAERPKGSFSTLEIQRTEQGDSAMYLCASSQGAEMRPQHFGDGTRLSIL.

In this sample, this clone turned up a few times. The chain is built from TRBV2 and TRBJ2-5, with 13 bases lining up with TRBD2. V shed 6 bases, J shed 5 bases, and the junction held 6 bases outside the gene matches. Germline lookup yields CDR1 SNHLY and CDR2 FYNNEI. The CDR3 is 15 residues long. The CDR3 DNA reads TGTGCCAGCAGACCACTAGCGGGGGGGCCGGAGACCCAGTACTTC. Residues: CASRPLAGGPETQYF.

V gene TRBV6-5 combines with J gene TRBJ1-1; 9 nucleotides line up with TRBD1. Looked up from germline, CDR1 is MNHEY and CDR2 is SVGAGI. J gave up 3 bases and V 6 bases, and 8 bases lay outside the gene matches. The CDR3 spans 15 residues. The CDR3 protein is CASRTQGALDTEAFF. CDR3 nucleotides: TGTGCCAGCAGAACACAGGGGGCACTAGACACTGAAGCTTTCTTT.